This TCR beta chain was sequenced for a study of blood T cell repertoires in COVID-19 (TCRdb year 2020). Study-level background: Collaborator samples came from the United States, Italy and Spain and covered acute and convalescent phases of COVID-19. Sample metadata almost always included a de-identified subject ID, COVID-19 status, age in years and sex. The samples were drawn from the first 160 participants of the ongoing ImmuneRACE study and from 1,200 or so subjects provided by 6 global collaborators. The prospective study material was composed of cDNA or gDNA derived from T cells, B-cell-depleted T cells, or PBMCs. Where available, HLA class I and class II types were obtained from metadata supplied by the sample provider rather than from assay-based typing. Deeply sampled blood TCRbeta repertoires from subjects exposed to, actively infected with, or recovered from COVID-19 were included in the dataset. The repertoires were made available in a free public database intended to serve as a resource for research on the immune response to SARS-CoV-2.

Participants in the prospective study were aged roughly 18 to 100 years, lived in 24 United States geographic areas, and enrolled through a virtual design. Cohort assignment in the prospective study relied on participant-reported clinical history from a screening survey and a study questionnaire. Recovered participants in ImmuneRACE Cohort 3 were defined by two consecutive negative NP/OP PCR tests, clearance by a healthcare professional, or resolution of symptoms. In the prospective study, mobile phlebotomists collected whole blood, serum and a nasopharyngeal or oropharyngeal swab from each participant. Participants in the prospective study had the option to provide additional blood draws and questionnaires over a roughly 2-month period. Before DNA extraction, prospective study blood samples were shipped either frozen or at room temperature. The CDR3 runs 14 residues from the cysteine to the phenylalanine. Only CDR3 DNA is held: 42 bases, read in frame from base 1. In the germline V gene (reference sequence), CDR1 corresponds to GTSNPN and CDR2 to SVGIG. V loses 5 bases at its end and J loses 1 base; junction bases beyond the gene matches: 5.

TCRbeta CDR3 regions were amplified from genomic DNA by means of the immunoSEQ Assay, a bias-controlled multiplex PCR. Concerning the study's data processing: Nucleated cell counts per sample were estimated from amplification of reference gene primers within the assay. Sequence reads were collapsed and filtered to measure the absolute abundance of every unique TCRbeta CDR3 rearrangement. Productive Simpson clonality was computed per sample as the square root of Simpson's diversity index over productive rearrangements. Sourced from immuneACCESS, this table was stored by TCRdb with only in-frame sequences that have V and J called. A share of the clones is absent; for the studies checked, an unresolved V gene accounts for under half, and the remainder has no known explanation. D and trimming come from the DNA, and the V and J calls and clone size come from that table. Recorded for this sample are about 250,000 clones; 75% to 90% of them occurred a single time. 2% to 2.5% of the sample is taken by the ten largest.

Study-wide conclusions, independent of this receptor: The quantity of clinical and demographic metadata differed by source and by participant and was supplied without curation.

This clone has a single count. Its antigen target is currently unknown. No base-level quality is on record; no much larger clone is a single base apart. Material for sequencing was PBMCs or T cells enriched from blood (not recorded which). The TCR was taken from a young woman who had recovered from COVID-19. The chain links TRBV30 with TRBJ1-1, and TRBD1 aligns with 9 junction nucleotides. The nucleotide sequence is TGTGCCTGGGGTAAGGACAGGGGGAACACTGAAGCTTTCTTT. Translated, it reads CAWGKDRGNTEAFF. The CDR3, completed at both ends by the reference TRBV30 and TRBJ1-1 genes, gives the full variable domain SQTIHQWPATLVQPVGSPLSLECTVEGTSNPNLYWYRQAAGRGLQLLFYSVGIGQISSEVPQNLSASRPQDRQFILSSKKLLLSDSGFYLCAWGKDRGNTEAFFGQGTRLTVV.